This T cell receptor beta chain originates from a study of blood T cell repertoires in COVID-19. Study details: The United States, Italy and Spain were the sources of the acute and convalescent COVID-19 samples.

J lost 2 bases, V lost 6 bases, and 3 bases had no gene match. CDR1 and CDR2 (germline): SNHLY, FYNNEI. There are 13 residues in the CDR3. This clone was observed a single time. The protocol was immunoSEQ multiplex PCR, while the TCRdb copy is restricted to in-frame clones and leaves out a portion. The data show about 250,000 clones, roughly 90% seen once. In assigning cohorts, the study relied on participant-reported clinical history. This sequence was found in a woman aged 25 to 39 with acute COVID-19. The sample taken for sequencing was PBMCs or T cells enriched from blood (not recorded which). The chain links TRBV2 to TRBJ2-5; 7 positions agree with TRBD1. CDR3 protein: CASRGQLQETQYF. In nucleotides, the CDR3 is TGTGCCAGCAGGGGACAGCTACAAGAGACCCAGTACTTC.